A selection of T cell receptor beta chains follows, all from one sample in a study of CD8 T cells in ankylosing spondylitis. TCRdb used MiXCR to reprocess the 5' RACE reads, holding one entry per CDR3 protein. The sample includes about 330,000 distinct CDR3 sequences, approximately 8.2% of them seen just once. The sequencing sample was made of blood, either unsorted or a sorted T cell fraction (not recorded which). The source is a male donor with ankylosing spondylitis. The CDR3 runs from the conserved cysteine through the conserved F or W. A D gene is named only where the DNA matches it firmly. The size of a clone is reported for some rows only, either as once, few or many, or as a class for expanded clones.

J gene,D gene,clone size,V gene,CDR3 DNA,CDR3 protein
TRBJ1-5,TRBD1,many,TRBV12-3/TRBV12-4,TGTGCCAGCAGCCGAACAGGGGAACATCAGCCCCAGCATTTT,CASSRTGEHQPQHF
TRBJ2-1,TRBD1,few,TRBV27,TGTGCCAGCAGTTCTCGAGGACAGGCACAGTTCTTC,CASSSRGQAQFF
TRBJ2-1,TRBD2,-,TRBV20-1,TGCAGTGCTAGGCCTAGCGGGAGGGCCTGGAATGAGCAGTTCTTC,CSARPSGRAWNEQFF
TRBJ1-1,-,many,TRBV5-1,TGCGCCAGCAGCCGGGGGGAGACGAACACTGAAGCTTTCTTT,CASSRGETNTEAFF
TRBJ1-3,-,many,TRBV12-3/TRBV12-4,TGTGCCAGCAGCCTAAGCTCTGGAAACACCATATATTTT,CASSLSSGNTIYF
TRBJ1-6,-,-,TRBV30,TGTGCCTGGACCCCGGGAAGAAATTCACCCCTCCACTTT,CAWTPGRNSPLHF
TRBJ1-4,-,few,TRBV7-9,TGTGCCAGCAGCTTAGCGTCGGGGGTTGGGGAAAAACTGTTTTTT,CASSLASGVGEKLFF
TRBJ2-6,TRBD1,once,TRBV14,TGTGCCAGCAGCCCCCGGGACAGGGGGATCAACGTCCTGACTTTC,CASSPRDRGINVLTF
TRBJ2-3,TRBD2,few,TRBV4-2,TGTGCCAGCAGCCAGGTTAGCGGGATCGGGACAGATACGCAGTATTTT,CASSQVSGIGTDTQYF
TRBJ2-5,TRBD1,few,TRBV20-1,TGCAGTGCTAGAGATGGGGACAGGCAAGAGACCCAGTACTTC,CSARDGDRQETQYF
TRBJ1-2,-,-,TRBV28,TGTGCCAGCAGTTCCCGGGACCTTCTCGGCGGCTACACCTTC,CASSSRDLLGGYTF
TRBJ1-4,TRBD1,few,TRBV5-1,TGCGCCAGCAGCTTGGCTGGGACAGATGAAAAACTGTTTTTT,CASSLAGTDEKLFF
TRBJ1-5,-,few,TRBV6-1,TGTGCCAGCAGGGAAAGAGGGAGGCCCCAGCATTTT,CASRERGRPQHF
TRBJ2-3,-,many,TRBV27,TGTGCCAGCATGTTAACGGAACTTAGCACAGATACGCAGTATTTT,CASMLTELSTDTQYF
TRBJ2-1,-,-,TRBV21-1,TGTGCCAGCAGCAAAGAATTCCCCTCCTACAATGAGCAGTTCTTC,CASSKEFPSYNEQFF